The 24 T cell receptor beta chains in this list originate from one sample, sequenced in a study of blood T cell repertoires in COVID-19. Sequencing used immunoSEQ multiplex PCR; TCRdb keeps in-frame clones, though not all of them. The sample lists about 320,000 clones, 75% to 90% seen once, with about 4.7% in the top ten. The sample comprised PBMCs or T cells enriched from blood (not recorded which). Receptors were obtained from a man aged 25-45 years who had recovered from COVID-19.

The chain links TRBV18 to TRBJ1-2, with 7 bases fitting TRBD1. The trim removed 0 bases at V and 8 bases at J, leaving 12 bases unmatched. In germline, CDR1 is KGHSH, CDR2 LQKENI. This CDR3 contains 16 residues. CDR3 in amino acids: CASSPPKGAPGKGYTF. The CDR3 bases are TGTGCCAGCTCACCACCTAAGGGGGCGCCGGGGAAAGGCTACACCTTC.

This clone has just one count. The chain uses TRBV6-1 and TRBJ1-6; maybe TRBD1 (6 bases). Per germline, CDR1 MNHNS and CDR2 SASEGT. The ends were cut back, 2 bases at V and 5 bases at J, with 16 bases in the middle. CDR3 length equals 17 residues. CDR3 nucleotides: TGTGCCAGCAGTGAACTACAGGGTAGAGGGGATAATTCACCCCTCCACTTT. Translated: CASSELQGRGDNSPLHF.

The gene calls are TRBV27 and TRBJ2-6, with TRBD1 as a possible D gene (6 bases). Looked up from germline, CDR1 is MNHEY and CDR2 is SMNVEV (reference sequence). Trimming pared 5 bases from V and 3 bases from J, leaving 11 bases between. The CDR3 is made up of 15 amino acids. This CDR3 is CASSPLGGGANVLTF. The DNA for the CDR3 is TGTGCCAGCAGTCCCCTAGGGGGTGGGGCCAACGTCCTGACTTTC.

The chain employs TRBV3-1 (or the pseudogene TRBV3-2) and TRBJ2-3; 9 bases fit TRBD2. V shed 1 base and J 2 bases; nucleotides not matched to a gene: 4. The CDR3 spans 16 residues. Germline V CDR1 and CDR2: LGHDT, YNNKEL (reference sequence). The DNA of the CDR3 is TGTGCCAGCAGCCAAGTTAGCGGGGGCCACACAGATACGCAGTATTTT. Protein product: CASSQVSGGHTDTQYF.

This chain links TRBV7-6 with TRBJ2-3; 10 bases agree with TRBD1. Germline CDR1 SGHVS, CDR2 FNYEAQ. The CDR3 consists of 16 residues. V gave up 0 bases and J gave up 3 bases; unmatched junction bases: 3. The CDR3 protein is CASSLATGGATDTQYF. The CDR3 nucleotides read TGTGCCAGCAGCTTAGCGACAGGGGGCGCGACAGATACGCAGTATTTT.

V usage is TRBV19 and J usage is TRBJ1-3; D gene unclear. The germline gives CDR1 LNHDA, CDR2 SQIVND (reference sequence). This CDR3 is 15 amino acids long. V lost 5 bases and J 0 bases, leaving 11 bases between the germline ends. In DNA, the CDR3 is TGTGCCAGTAGTGGAAGACAAGCCTCTGGAAACACCATATATTTT. Amino acids: CASSGRQASGNTIYF.

In regard to this clone: The identical CDR3 is also encoded by other nucleotide sequences in the sample. The chain couples TRBV7-9 to TRBJ1-4, with 7 bases lining up with TRBD1. Germline trimming cut 1 base from V and 8 bases from J; bases unmatched to any gene: 4. CDR3 length: 14 amino acids. The germline gives CDR1 SEHNR, CDR2 FQNEAQ (reference sequence). The CDR3 DNA reads TGTGCCAGCAGCTTAGGACAGGGTCGGGAAAAACTGTTTTTT. Translating it yields CASSLGQGREKLFF. The full variable domain, completed using reference TRBV7-9 and TRBJ1-4, is DTGVSQNPRHKITKRGQNVTFRCDPISEHNRLYWYRQTLGQGPEFLTYFQNEAQLEKSRLLSDRFSAERPKGSFSTLEIQRTEQGDSAMYLCASSLGQGREKLFFGSGTQLSVL.

With regard to this clone: One junction end does not reproduce the germline sequence, and a read error may be involved. V is TRBV29-1 and J is TRBJ2-3; 10 nucleotides match TRBD2. Germline values: CDR1 SQVTM, CDR2 ANQGSEA. The CDR3 loop spans 14 amino acids. CDR3: CSAEGTSGTDTQYF. The CDR3, as DNA: TGCAGCGCTGAAGGGACTAGCGGCACAGATACGCAGTATTTT.

This rearrangement joins TRBV7-9 to TRBJ2-1, with 10 bases aligning to TRBD2. The CDR3 sequence is 19 residues long. CDR1 SEHNR and CDR2 FQNEAQ come from the germline V gene (reference sequence). The junction had 20 bases not matched to a gene; V was cut back by 5 bases and J by 7 bases. The CDR3 DNA reads TGTGCCAGCAGCCCCCTGTCTACCCCGCCGGGACTAGCGTTGAATGAGCAGTTCTTC. Amino acid sequence: CASSPLSTPPGLALNEQFF.

This chain's CDR3 is CASRGRGRPYEQYF. In nucleotides, the CDR3 is TGTGCCAGCAGGGGCAGGGGGCGACCCTACGAGCAGTACTTC. This chain connects TRBV7-9 to TRBJ2-7; the match to TRBD1 covers 8 bases. The germline gives CDR1 SEHNR, CDR2 FQNEAQ (reference sequence). The V gene end was trimmed by 6 bases and the J gene end by 2 bases; junction bases not matched to a gene: 6. The CDR3 extends over 14 amino acids.

This clone was seen only once. The gene calls are TRBV2 and TRBJ1-5, with 9 bases identical to TRBD1. With V trimmed by 5 bases and J by 7 bases, 9 bases remained unmatched. The CDR3 loop spans 15 amino acids. Germline CDR1 is SNHLY and CDR2 is FYNNEI. CDR3 sequence: CASSLSGQGRQPQHF. DNA of the CDR3: TGTGCCAGCAGTTTATCGGGACAGGGCCGACAGCCCCAGCATTTT.

The CDR3 sequence is CSVGTGDRYGYTF. The CDR3, as DNA: TGCAGCGTAGGGACAGGGGATCGGTATGGCTACACCTTC. This chain links TRBV29-1 with TRBJ1-2; 10 nucleotides match TRBD1. V dropped 6 bases and J dropped 5; count of bases not matched to a gene: 6. The CDR3 loop spans 13 amino acids. Germline CDR1 reads SQVTM; CDR2 reads ANQGSEA.

V gene TRBV5-6 combines with J gene TRBJ2-2; 10 bases agree with TRBD2. There are 15 residues in the CDR3. The J segment lost 2 bases and the V segment lost 4 bases, leaving 2 bases of the junction unmatched. Looked up from germline, CDR1 is SGHDT and CDR2 is YYEEEE. This CDR3 reads CASSRTSGNTGELFF. CDR3 in DNA: TGTGCCAGCAGCCGGACTAGCGGAAACACCGGGGAGCTGTTTTTT.

In nucleotides, the CDR3 is TGTGCCAGCAGTGAGCGGGGGGGGACTGAAGCTTTCTTT. Amino acids: CASSERGGTEAFF. V gene TRBV6-1 combines with J gene TRBJ1-1; D might be TRBD1 (5 bases). Looked up from germline, CDR1 is MNHNS and CDR2 is SASEGT. The CDR3 runs 13 residues. Trimming cost V 3 bases and J 5 bases, with 10 bases left between them.

The chain has TRBV2 and TRBJ1-4; D not certain. V lost 5 bases to trimming and J lost 7 bases, with 8 bases between them. Per the germline V gene, CDR1 is SNHLY and CDR2 is FYNNEI. CDR3 length equals 12 residues. CDR3 sequence: CASSLQFEKLFF. CDR3 nucleotide sequence: TGTGCCAGCAGTTTACAGTTTGAAAAACTGTTTTTT.

The chain recombines TRBV19 with TRBJ1-2; D may be TRBD1 (5 bases). V was trimmed by 5 bases and J by 3 bases, leaving 19 bases between them. CDR1 and CDR2 from the germline V gene are LNHDA and SQIVND (reference sequence). This CDR3 spans 16 amino acids. The CDR3 nucleotides read TGTGCCAGTAGTCCGGGGGGGAAGGCCACCCACTATGGCTACACCTTC. It is translated as CASSPGGKATHYGYTF.

This chain connects TRBV28 to TRBJ1-5, with 9 nucleotides matching TRBD1. CDR1 is MDHEN and CDR2 is SYDVKM in the germline V gene. Losses at the gene ends were 4 bases for V and 6 bases for J; bases not matched to a gene: 7. The CDR3 covers 15 residues. The CDR3, as DNA: TGTGCCAGCAGTTCCCCCACAGGGGGCAGTCAGCCCCAGCATTTT. Protein sequence: CASSSPTGGSQPQHF.

Written as DNA, the CDR3 is TGCGCCAGCAGTCAATCCCCGGACAGGGTATGGGAACAGCCCCAGCATTTT. Translated: CASSQSPDRVWEQPQHF. This rearrangement joins TRBV23-1 to TRBJ1-5; 8 positions match TRBD1. TRBV23-1 is recorded as an ORF, its role being uncertain. The CDR3 totals 17 residues. V shed 0 bases and J 7 bases; nucleotides not matched to a gene: 11.

This sequence joins TRBV14 and TRBJ2-6, with D uncertain. The CDR3 extends over 15 amino acids. Between the trimmed V and J ends, which lost 0 bases and 0 bases, there was a span of 3 bases. Germline CDR1 and CDR2: SGHDN and FVKESK. The CDR3: CASSQESSGANVLTF. CDR3 sequence (DNA): TGTGCCAGCAGCCAAGAGAGCTCTGGGGCCAACGTCCTGACTTTC.

This chain uses TRBV11-2 with TRBJ2-1; a possible D gene is TRBD1 (5 bases). V was shortened by 1 base and J by 7 bases, with 11 bases between the two germline ends. This CDR3 comprises 14 residues. Germline assignment: CDR1 SGHAT and CDR2 FQNNGV. The CDR3 DNA follows: TGTGCCAGCAGCTTAGTGCCAGGGATAAATGAGCAGTTCTTC. Protein sequence: CASSLVPGINEQFF.

CDR3 sequence reads: CASDQVQGAANTGELFF. The CDR3 DNA is TGTGCCTCCGATCAAGTACAGGGGGCAGCGAACACCGGGGAGCTGTTTTTT. V and J are TRBV30 and TRBJ2-2; 9 nucleotides line up with TRBD1. The CDR3 sequence is 17 residues long. Per germline, CDR1 GTSNPN and CDR2 SVGIG (reference sequence). V was pared by 7 bases and J by 0 bases, with 12 bases of the junction left unmatched.

The V gene is TRBV29-1, the J gene TRBJ1-1; 10 bases match TRBD1. Trimming at V came to 5 bases and at J to 5 bases, leaving 2 bases not matched to a gene. The CDR3 sequence is 12 residues long. Looked up from germline, CDR1 is SQVTM and CDR2 is ANQGSEA. In DNA, the CDR3 is TGCAGCGTTTGGACAGGGGGGACTGAAGCTTTCTTT. It codes for CSVWTGGTEAFF.

The V gene is TRBV18, the J gene TRBJ2-7; a possible D gene is TRBD1 (6 bases). The germline CDR1 and CDR2 sequences are KGHSH and LQKENI. V gave up 3 bases and J gave up 2 bases, with 8 bases separating them. The length of the CDR3 is 13 residues. CDR3: CASSPPGAYEQYF. DNA for the CDR3: TGTGCCAGCTCACCGCCAGGGGCCTACGAGCAGTACTTC.

This sequence joins TRBV28 and TRBJ1-4, with unresolved D. Germline CDR1 is MDHEN and CDR2 is SYDVKM. The CDR3 has 17 residues. Trimming left V 5 bases short and J 7 bases short, with 23 bases between. DNA of the CDR3: TGTGCCAGCAGTGCACCTCGACCGACCCGGGGTGTTGAAAAACTGTTTTTT. Residues: CASSAPRPTRGVEKLFF. The full variable domain, with the rest looked up from reference TRBV28 and TRBJ1-4, is DVKVTQSSRYLVKRTGEKVFLECVQDMDHENMFWYRQDPGLGLRLIYFSYDVKMKEKGDIPEGYSVSREKKERFSLILESASTNQTSMYLCASSAPRPTRGVEKLFFGSGTQLSVL.